The 7 T cell receptor beta chains given below trace back to one sample, sequenced in a study of blood T cell repertoires in COVID-19. The assay was immunoSEQ multiplex PCR, and TCRdb's table has in-frame clones only and misses some. The sample carries around 260,000 clones, roughly 85% recorded once. The specimen sequenced was peripheral blood. The receptors were sampled from a woman aged 50 to 60 who had recovered from COVID-19.

This sequence joins TRBV3-1 (or the pseudogene TRBV3-2) and TRBJ2-4, with D perhaps TRBD1 (6 bases). This CDR3 is 19 amino acids long. Per germline, CDR1 LGHDT and CDR2 YNNKEL (reference sequence). The germline V and J ends were trimmed by 1 base and 0 bases, with 19 bases remaining between them. The chain's CDR3 is CASSQVGGRVQRAKNIQYF. The DNA for the CDR3 is TGTGCCAGCAGCCAAGTAGGGGGTAGGGTCCAAAGAGCCAAAAACATTCAGTACTTC.

The chain couples TRBV19 to TRBJ2-1; TRBD1 might be the D (5 bases). The germline gives CDR1 LNHDA, CDR2 SQIVND (reference sequence). The CDR3 is made up of 12 amino acids. V lost 8 bases, J lost 6 bases, and 11 bases lay in between. The CDR3 loop reads CASSQGSNEQFF. The CDR3 nucleotides are TGTGCCAGTTCTCAGGGTAGCAATGAGCAGTTCTTC.

The chain joins TRBV7-2 to TRBJ2-5; 7 bases map to TRBD2. Germline CDR1 and CDR2: SGHTA and FQGNSA. The V and J ends lost 3 bases and 0 bases, in that order; junction bases with no gene match: 4. CDR3 length: 15 residues. In DNA, the CDR3 is TGTGCCAGCAGCTTTTCAGCGGGGAACCAAGAGACCCAGTACTTC. Its protein product is CASSFSAGNQETQYF.

In this sample, this clone turned up once. The chain recombines TRBV28 with TRBJ1-3; 10 bases map to TRBD1. The CDR3 extends over 16 amino acids. The trim removed 6 bases at V and 2 bases at J, leaving 7 bases unmatched. CDR1 is MDHEN, CDR2 SYDVKM, per germline. The CDR3 loop is CASSNPDRGPGNTIYF. The DNA for the CDR3 is TGTGCCAGCAGCAACCCTGACAGGGGGCCTGGAAACACCATATATTTT.

The V gene is TRBV18, the J gene TRBJ2-5; TRBD1 is a possible D gene (5 bases). There are 14 residues in the CDR3. Germline CDR1 and CDR2: KGHSH and LQKENI. The ends were cut back, 2 bases at V and 7 bases at J, with 14 bases in the middle. The CDR3 here is CASSPGLDKGTQYF. CDR3 in DNA: TGTGCCAGCTCACCAGGATTGGACAAGGGGACCCAGTACTTC.

The chain uses TRBV5-8 and TRBJ2-7; 7 bases match TRBD1. V shed 0 bases and J 6 bases; nucleotides not matched to a gene: 9. CDR1 is SGHTS, CDR2 YDEGEE, per germline. This CDR3 has 15 residues. The CDR3 protein is CASSLDQGDIGEQYF. The CDR3 DNA follows: TGTGCCAGCAGCTTGGATCAGGGGGATATAGGCGAGCAGTACTTC.

V usage is TRBV27 and J usage is TRBJ1-2; 8 nucleotides align to TRBD1. Trimming at V came to 3 bases and at J to 3 bases, leaving 6 bases not matched to a gene. Germline CDR1 MNHEY, CDR2 SMNVEV (reference sequence). This CDR3 comprises 15 residues. In DNA form, the CDR3 reads TGTGCCAGCAGTTTGAGGAGGACAGGGCACTATGGCTACACCTTC. It translates to CASSLRRTGHYGYTF.